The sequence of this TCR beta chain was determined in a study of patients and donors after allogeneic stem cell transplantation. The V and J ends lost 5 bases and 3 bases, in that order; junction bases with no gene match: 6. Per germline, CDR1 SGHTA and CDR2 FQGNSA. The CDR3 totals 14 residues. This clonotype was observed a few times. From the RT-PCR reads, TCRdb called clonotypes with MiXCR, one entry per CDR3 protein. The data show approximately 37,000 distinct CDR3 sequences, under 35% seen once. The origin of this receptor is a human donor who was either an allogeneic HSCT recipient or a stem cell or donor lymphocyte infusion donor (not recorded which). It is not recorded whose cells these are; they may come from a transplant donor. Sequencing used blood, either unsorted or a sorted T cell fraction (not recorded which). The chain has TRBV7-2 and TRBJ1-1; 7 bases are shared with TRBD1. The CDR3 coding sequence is TGTGCCAGCAGCCGACAGGGCGTGGACACTGAAGCTTTCTTT. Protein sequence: CASSRQGVDTEAFF.